Presented here are 5 T cell receptor beta chains from one specimen sequenced in a study of neurological immune-mediated disorders. TCRdb called the 5' RACE reads again in MiXCR, with one record for every CDR3 protein. The data contain 90,000 to 100,000 distinct CDR3 sequences, 3% to 4.5% of them singletons. The specimen sequenced was PBMCs. These receptors originate from a woman aged 18-30 years with multiple sclerosis.

This clonotype was detected ten times or more. This chain uses TRBV7-6 with TRBJ2-2; D unclear. The CDR3 sequence is 18 residues long. V shed 5 bases and J shed 0 bases, with 19 bases lying between them. The germline CDR1 and CDR2 sequences are SGHVS and FNYEAQ. DNA of the CDR3: TGTGCCAGCAGCGTTAGAGGAGTAGGGAAATCGAACACCGGGGAGCTGTTTTTT. Translation gives CASSVRGVGKSNTGELFF.

This clonotype occurred many times. The chain links TRBV12-3 or TRBV12-4 to TRBJ2-7; D is undetermined. This CDR3 has 14 amino acids. The germline V and J ends were trimmed by 3 bases and 4 bases, with 13 bases remaining between them. CDR3 protein: CASSLMTQGYEQYF. CDR3 coding DNA: TGTGCCAGCAGTTTGATGACCCAAGGGTACGAGCAGTACTTC.

This clonotype was detected only a few times. One junction end does not reproduce the germline sequence, and a read error may be involved. The DNA of the CDR3 is TGTGCCAGCAGCTTCTCTAATGCGCAGTTCTTC. It translates to CASSFSNAQFF. The V gene is TRBV5-6, the J gene TRBJ2-1; D remains unclear. CDR1 and CDR2 (germline): SGHDT, YYEEEE. CDR3 size: 11 residues.

This clonotype has at least ten counts. This rearrangement joins TRBV12-3 or TRBV12-4 to TRBJ2-7; D is perhaps TRBD1 or TRBD2 (5 bases each). Trimming took 4 bases from V and 0 from J, leaving 13 bases between them. The CDR3 has 15 residues. CDR3 region: CASSSPGTVSYEQYF. CDR3 DNA sequence: TGTGCCAGCAGTTCGCCGGGGACGGTCTCCTACGAGCAGTACTTC.

This clonotype showed up many times. The V and J genes are TRBV12-3 or TRBV12-4 and TRBJ1-2, with D perhaps TRBD1 (6 bases). CDR3 size: 16 residues. Between the trimmed V and J ends, which lost 10 bases and 6 bases, there was a span of 27 bases. CDR3 nucleotide sequence: TGTGCCATTCAAGATGGGGGGGGCCTCCTCATGAATGGCTACACCTTC. Translation gives CAIQDGGGLLMNGYTF.